Listed here are 10 T cell receptor beta chains from one sample, sequenced in a study of T-cell memory formation after mild COVID-19. MiXCR was run by TCRdb on the 5' RACE reads, yielding one entry per CDR3 protein. Of about 400,000 distinct CDR3 sequences detected, roughly 15% appear once; the ten largest clones hold approximately 21%. The sequencing sample was made of PBMCs or a T cell subset sorted from them (not recorded which). These receptors were obtained from a man between 18 and 29 years old who had mild COVID-19 (a few samples of this study predate the infection). Cell type and time point are not known.

This clonotype was picked up a small number of times. The V gene is TRBV9, the J gene TRBJ2-6; D is possibly TRBD1 (5 bases). Germline V lookup: CDR1 SGDLS, CDR2 YYNGEE. V lost 4 bases to trimming and J lost 0 bases, with 17 bases between them. The CDR3 sequence is 18 residues long. CDR3: CASSPRLDSPSGANVLTF. CDR3 DNA: TGTGCCAGCAGCCCGCGCCTAGACAGTCCCTCTGGGGCCAACGTCCTGACTTTC. The full variable domain, its missing parts supplied by reference TRBV9 and TRBJ2-6, is DSGVTQTPKHLITATGQRVTLRCSPRSGDLSVYWYQQSLDQGLQFLIQYYNGEERAKGNILERFSAQQFPDLHSELNLSSLELGDSALYFCASSPRLDSPSGANVLTFGAGSRLTVL.

This clonotype was observed a handful of times. The genes are TRBV27 and TRBJ2-7, with TRBD2 matching 8 bases. The V gene's germline CDR1 is MNHEY and CDR2 SMNVEV (reference sequence). The CDR3 is 15 residues long. V was clipped by 3 bases and J by 5 bases; unmatched bases: 9. In DNA form, the CDR3 reads TGTGCCAGCAGTTTCTCCGGGACTAGTCCGGACGAGCAGTACTTC. This translates into CASSFSGTSPDEQYF.

This clonotype appeared many times. The gene calls are TRBV25-1 and TRBJ1-2; a possible D gene is TRBD1 (6 bases). Per the germline V gene, CDR1 is MGHDK and CDR2 is SYGVNS. Trimming removed 8 bases from V and 6 bases from J, with 16 bases in between. This CDR3 spans 13 amino acids. The CDR3 protein is CASEGGTGNGYTF. Here the CDR3 DNA reads TGTGCCAGCGAGGGGGGGACGGGGAATGGCTACACCTTC.

Only a few counts were recorded for this clonotype. V gene TRBV10-3 combines with J gene TRBJ2-7, with 11 nucleotides matching TRBD1. The V segment lost 6 bases and the J segment 4 bases; nucleotides outside the gene matches: 8. Germline values: CDR1 ENHRY, CDR2 SYGVKD. This CDR3 has 15 residues. CDR3 residues: CAISWTGGAIYEQYF. The CDR3 DNA follows: TGTGCCATCAGCTGGACAGGGGGCGCGATTTACGAGCAGTACTTC.

This clonotype was detected a few times. The chain carries TRBV12-3 or TRBV12-4 and TRBJ1-1, with unresolved D. This CDR3 is built from 14 residues. Trimming took off 7 bases at V and 0 bases at J, with 12 bases between the two ends. The CDR3 sequence is CASIRDFMNTEAFF. In DNA form, the CDR3 reads TGTGCCAGCATCCGTGACTTCATGAACACTGAAGCTTTCTTT.

This clonotype was observed a handful of times. The V and J genes are TRBV4-1 and TRBJ1-1, with D unresolved. V was cut by 6 bases and J by 4 bases, with 12 bases left in between. Per germline, CDR1 MGHRA and CDR2 YSYEKL. This CDR3 contains 13 residues. The CDR3 is CASRETAGTEAFF. Written as DNA, the CDR3 is TGCGCCAGCAGAGAAACAGCGGGCACTGAAGCTTTCTTT.

At least ten counts were recorded for this clonotype. Relative to the germline gene, one junction end is altered; a read error may explain this. The chain is built from TRBV7-7 and TRBJ2-3; TRBD1 agrees at 9 bases. CDR3 length equals 15 residues. Germline values: CDR1 SSHAT, CDR2 FNYEAQ (reference sequence). The CDR3 sequence is CASSLQGAPTDTQYF. In DNA form, the CDR3 reads TGTGCTAGCAGCCTACAGGGGGCCCCCACAGATACGCAGTATTTT.

The rearrangement joins TRBV4-3 to TRBJ1-4, with unresolved D. Trimming left V 0 bases short and J 0 bases short, with 8 bases between. The CDR3 length is 16 residues. The germline V gene has CDR1 LGHNA and CDR2 YSLEER. CDR3 nucleotide sequence: TGCGCCAGCAGCCAAGATGACCCTGCAACTAATGAAAAACTGTTTTTT. Its protein is CASSQDDPATNEKLFF.

This clonotype was picked up many times. This chain joins TRBV11-2 and TRBJ2-1; D could derive from TRBD1 or TRBD2 (5 bases each). Germline-derived CDR1 and CDR2 are SGHAT and FQNNGV. Trimming removed 5 bases from V and 8 bases from J, with 13 bases in between. The CDR3 length is 13 residues. In nucleotides, the CDR3 is TGTGCCAGCAGCGGACAACTAGGAGATGAGCAGTTCTTC. Protein product: CASSGQLGDEQFF.

The rearrangement joins TRBV7-9 to TRBJ2-2; no firm D call. The CDR3 spans 16 residues. Trimming took 5 bases from V and 0 from J, leaving 13 bases between them. Looked up from germline, CDR1 is SEHNR and CDR2 is FQNEAQ (reference sequence). Here the CDR3 reads CASSPVGFANTGELFF. The CDR3 nucleotides are TGTGCCAGCAGCCCAGTAGGGTTCGCGAACACCGGGGAGCTGTTTTTT.